This TCR beta chain was identified during a study of OX40 agonist ivuxolimab in advanced cancers. The junction had 13 bases not matched to a gene; V was cut back by 7 bases and J by 4 bases. CDR1 SGHTA and CDR2 FQGNSA come from the germline V gene. The CDR3 is made up of 17 amino acids. Measured with immunoSEQ multiplex PCR; TCRdb has only the in-frame clones, and not every one. The sample records tens of thousands of clones, around 85% being singletons. This TCR was recovered from an adult with an advanced solid tumor such as melanoma, head and neck, liver or kidney cancer. The sample consisted of CD4+ or CD8+ T cells sorted from blood, taken in a trial of the OX40 agonist ivuxolimab. The rearrangement uses TRBV7-2 and TRBJ1-6, with 7 bases fitting TRBD1. This chain's CDR3 is CASTSPGGQSYNSPLHF. CDR3 DNA sequence: TGTGCCAGCACCTCCCCGGGGGGACAGAGTTATAATTCACCCCTCCACTTT.